Each of the 10 T cell receptor beta chains below was sequenced from the same sample in a study of CD39 and CD103 CD8 tumor-infiltrating T cells. Method: immunoSEQ multiplex PCR; TCRdb's copy keeps in-frame clones and lacks some. The data hold roughly 15,000 clones, with 75% to 95% observed a single time. The sample was CD8+ T cells sorted from blood. Subset defined: total memory CD8 T cells (CD45RA-CCR7+/-) from blood or uninvolved lymph node. The receptors here all came from a human donor with head and neck squamous cell carcinoma.

Comment on this clone: One end of the junction is discordant with germline, which a read error may explain. The genes are TRBV7-7 and TRBJ2-5; D may be TRBD1 (5 bases). The CDR3 sequence is 16 residues long. The germline V gene encodes CDR1 SSHAT and CDR2 FNYEAQ (reference sequence). The CDR3 loop reads CASSLGPGRAGETQYF. The CDR3 DNA follows: TGTGCTAGCAGCTTAGGACCAGGCCGGGCAGGGGAGACCCAGTACTTC.

This CDR3 is CATPRGKETEAFF. As DNA, the CDR3 is TGTGCCACCCCACGGGGGAAGGAAACTGAAGCTTTCTTT. The V and J genes are TRBV21-1 and TRBJ1-1. TRBV21-1 is a pseudogene locus. CDR3 length equals 13 residues.

The rearrangement uses TRBV2 and TRBJ1-5, with D hard to call. This CDR3 is built from 13 residues. Germline lookup yields CDR1 SNHLY and CDR2 FYNNEI. V lost 4 bases and J 7 bases, leaving 11 bases between the germline ends. The CDR3 DNA sequence: TGTGCCAGCAGTGTCGGACTGGGCCAGCCCCAGCATTTT. This sequence encodes CASSVGLGQPQHF.

This chain links TRBV21-1 with TRBJ2-3; the table's D call, TRBD1, has no DNA check behind it. TRBV21-1 has pseudogene status. The CDR3 is 14 residues long. CDR3 nucleotide sequence: TGTGCCAGCCCTACGGGACAGGACACAGATACGCAGTATTTT. Translated, it gives CASPTGQDTDTQYF.

This clone has a handful of counts. The rearrangement links TRBV28 to TRBJ2-6, with D possibly matching TRBD1 (5 bases). Trimming stripped 4 bases from V and 16 bases from J, with 32 bases between. There are 18 residues in the CDR3. CDR1 and CDR2 (germline): MDHEN, SYDVKM. For the CDR3, the DNA is TGTGCCAGCAGTTCCCAGGACGGTCTGATCTGGGGCCAACGTCCTCTGACTTTC. Protein: CASSSQDGLIWGQRPLTF.

The rearrangement joins TRBV7-8 to TRBJ2-5; TRBD1 agrees at 8 bases. The length of the CDR3 is 16 residues. J lost 1 base, V lost 5 bases, and 9 bases had no gene match. The V gene's germline CDR1 is SGHVS and CDR2 FQNEAQ. The CDR3 region has the DNA TGTGCCAGCAGCCCTCGTAGGGACAGGTCCCAAGAGACCCAGTACTTC. Its protein product is CASSPRRDRSQETQYF.

This chain links TRBV15 with TRBJ2-6, with unresolved D. The germline V and J ends were trimmed by 7 bases and 4 bases, with 8 bases remaining between them. The CDR3 runs to 13 residues. The germline CDR1 and CDR2 sequences are LNHNV and YYDKDF (reference sequence). The CDR3 loop reads CATTSPGANVLTF. The CDR3 coding sequence is TGTGCCACCACCTCGCCCGGGGCCAACGTCCTGACTTTC.

This clone appeared a single time. The chain combines TRBV11-2 with TRBJ1-1; D not resolved. Germline lookup yields CDR1 SGHAT and CDR2 FQNNGV. The V end lost 1 base, the J end lost 0 bases, and 9 bases lay between the germline ends. The CDR3 length is 15 residues. CDR3: CASSLGLNMNTEAFF. CDR3 nucleotide sequence: TGTGCCAGCAGCTTAGGGTTGAATATGAACACTGAAGCTTTCTTT.

The chain joins TRBV6-5 to TRBJ2-2; D is undetermined. Germline CDR1 reads MNHEY; CDR2 reads SVGAGI. V was clipped by 2 bases and J by 8 bases, with 9 bases between them. This CDR3 has 13 residues. The CDR3 coding sequence is TGTGCCAGCAGTTACCAGGTGGGGGGGGAGCTGTTTTTT. Translating it yields CASSYQVGGELFF.

The chain employs TRBV9 and TRBJ2-1; a weak D match, TRBD1 (6 bases). Per the germline V gene, CDR1 is SGDLS and CDR2 is YYNGEE. V was pared by 5 bases and J by 7 bases, with 10 bases between. The CDR3 runs to 12 residues. CDR3 protein: CASSGDRNEQFF. DNA for the CDR3: TGTGCCAGCAGTGGAGACAGGAATGAGCAGTTCTTC.